The 8 T cell receptor beta chains presented below share a single source sample, sequenced in a study of CXCR3-negative and CXCR3-positive naive CD8 T cells. The study made its TRB cDNA libraries by 5' RACE, adding UMI labels. Reprocessing the 5' RACE reads, TCRdb reports a single entry for every CDR3 protein and omits DNA. The specimen's table records 3,800 or so distinct CDR3 sequences. Input material: naive CXCR3- CD8+ T cells from blood. Subset in this sample: CD45RO-CCR7+CD27+CD95- naive CD8+ T cells lacking CXCR3 (TNR3-). The receptors derive from a human donor in good health. Some clones in this sample may be carry-over from other donors' samples.

This clonotype ranks as medium-sized in terms of frequency. J is TRBJ2-1 and V is TRBV29-1; TCRdb designates TRBD2, a call that cannot be tested without DNA. The CDR3 sequence is 14 residues long. Germline V gives CDR1 SQVTM, CDR2 ANQGSEA. The CDR3 loop is CSVDRAGEVNEQFF.

The J gene is TRBJ2-3, the V gene TRBV29-1. The CDR3 has 12 amino acids. Germline V gene lookup returns CDR1 SQVTM and CDR2 ANQGSEA. CDR3: CSVEVWSDTQYF.

V usage is TRBV6-2 or TRBV6-3 and J usage is TRBJ2-1; TCRdb picks TRBD2, but there is no DNA to check that call. In germline, CDR1 is MNHEY, CDR2 SVGEGT. The CDR3 length is 16 residues. The CDR3 reads CASSPLAGVSPNEQFF.

This clonotype is identified as medium-sized from frequency. The chain couples TRBV5-1 to TRBJ2-3. Germline CDR1 is SGHRS and CDR2 is YFSETQ. The CDR3 length is 15 residues. CDR3 in amino acids: CASSLAGSYTDTQYF. The full variable domain, in which reference TRBV5-1 and TRBJ2-3 provide the parts outside the CDR3, is KAGVTQTPRYLIKTRGQQVTLSCSPISGHRSVSWYQQTPGQGLQFLFEYFSETQRNKGNFPGRFSGRQFSNSRSEMNVSTLELGDSALYLCASSLAGSYTDTQYFGPGTRLTVL.

This chain links TRBV2 with TRBJ2-5; TCRdb returns TRBD1, unconfirmable since there is no DNA. This CDR3 comprises 15 residues. In germline, CDR1 is SNHLY, CDR2 FYNNEI. This CDR3 is CASSEGGGLQETQYF.

This chain joins TRBV29-1 and TRBJ2-2; lacking DNA, the TRBD2 call made by TCRdb goes unchecked. Germline CDR1 and CDR2: SQVTM and ANQGSEA. The CDR3 contains 14 residues. The CDR3 sequence is CSVERGRGTGELFF.

This clonotype is classed as medium-sized (0.01 to 0.1%) by frequency. The genes are TRBV10-3 and TRBJ1-5; there is no DNA to check the TCRdb D call of TRBD1. Germline V gene data show CDR1 as ENHRY and CDR2 as SYGVKD. This CDR3 contains 15 residues. This chain's CDR3 is CAISVIKGAGQPQHF.

This clonotype counts as medium-sized by frequency. CDR3 sequence reads: CASSQALNQPQHF. The chain joins TRBV4-1 to TRBJ1-5; TCRdb indicates TRBD1, and absent DNA this call remains unverified. The CDR3 runs to 13 residues. Germline loops: CDR1 MGHRA, CDR2 YSYEKL.